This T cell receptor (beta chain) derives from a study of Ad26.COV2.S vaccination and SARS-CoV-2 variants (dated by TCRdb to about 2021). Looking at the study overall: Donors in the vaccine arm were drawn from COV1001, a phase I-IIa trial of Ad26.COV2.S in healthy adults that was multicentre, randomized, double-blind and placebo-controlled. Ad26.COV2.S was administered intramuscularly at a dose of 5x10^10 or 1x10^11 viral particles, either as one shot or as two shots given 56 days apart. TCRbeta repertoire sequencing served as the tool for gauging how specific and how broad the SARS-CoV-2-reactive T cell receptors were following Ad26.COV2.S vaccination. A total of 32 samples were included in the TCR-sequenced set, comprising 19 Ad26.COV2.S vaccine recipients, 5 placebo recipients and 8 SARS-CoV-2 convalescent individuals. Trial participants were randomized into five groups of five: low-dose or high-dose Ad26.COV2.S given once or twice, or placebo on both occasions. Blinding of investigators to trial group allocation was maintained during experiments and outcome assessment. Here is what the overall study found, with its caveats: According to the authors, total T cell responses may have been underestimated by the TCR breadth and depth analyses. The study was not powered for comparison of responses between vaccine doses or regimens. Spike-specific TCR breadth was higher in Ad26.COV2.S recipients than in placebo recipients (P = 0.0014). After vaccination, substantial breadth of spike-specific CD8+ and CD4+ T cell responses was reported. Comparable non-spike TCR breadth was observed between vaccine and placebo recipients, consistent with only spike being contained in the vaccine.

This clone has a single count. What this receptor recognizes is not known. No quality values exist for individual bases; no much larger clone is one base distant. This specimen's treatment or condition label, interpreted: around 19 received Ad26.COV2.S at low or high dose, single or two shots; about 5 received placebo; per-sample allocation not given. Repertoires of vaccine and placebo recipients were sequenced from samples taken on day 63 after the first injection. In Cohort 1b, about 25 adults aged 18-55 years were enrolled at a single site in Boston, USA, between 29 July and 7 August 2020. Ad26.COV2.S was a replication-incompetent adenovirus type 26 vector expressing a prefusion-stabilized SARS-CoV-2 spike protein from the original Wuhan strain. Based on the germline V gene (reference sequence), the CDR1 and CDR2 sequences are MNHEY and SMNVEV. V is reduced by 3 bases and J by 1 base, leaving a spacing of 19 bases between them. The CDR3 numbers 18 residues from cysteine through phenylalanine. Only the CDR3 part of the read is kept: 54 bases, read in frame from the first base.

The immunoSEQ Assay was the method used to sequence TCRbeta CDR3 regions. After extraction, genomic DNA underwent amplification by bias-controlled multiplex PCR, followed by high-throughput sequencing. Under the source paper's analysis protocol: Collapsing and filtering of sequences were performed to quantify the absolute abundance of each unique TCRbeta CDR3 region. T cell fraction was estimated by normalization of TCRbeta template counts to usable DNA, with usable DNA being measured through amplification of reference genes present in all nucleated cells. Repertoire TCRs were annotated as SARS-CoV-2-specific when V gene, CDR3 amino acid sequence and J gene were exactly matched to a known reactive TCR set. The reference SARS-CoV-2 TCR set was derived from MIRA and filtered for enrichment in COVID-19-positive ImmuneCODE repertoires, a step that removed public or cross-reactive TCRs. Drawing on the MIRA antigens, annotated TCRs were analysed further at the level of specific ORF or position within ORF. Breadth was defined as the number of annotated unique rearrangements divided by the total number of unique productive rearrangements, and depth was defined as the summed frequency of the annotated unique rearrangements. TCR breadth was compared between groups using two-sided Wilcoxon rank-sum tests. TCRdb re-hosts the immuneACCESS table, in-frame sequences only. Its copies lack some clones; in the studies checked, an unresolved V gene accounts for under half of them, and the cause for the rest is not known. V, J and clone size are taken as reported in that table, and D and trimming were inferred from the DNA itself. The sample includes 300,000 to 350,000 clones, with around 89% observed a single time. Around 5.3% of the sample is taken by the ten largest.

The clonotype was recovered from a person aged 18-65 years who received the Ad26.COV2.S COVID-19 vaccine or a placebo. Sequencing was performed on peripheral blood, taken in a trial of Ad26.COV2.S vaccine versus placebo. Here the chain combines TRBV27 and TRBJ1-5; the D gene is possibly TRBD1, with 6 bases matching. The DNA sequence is TGTGCCAGCAGTTTGCGCGCTATATACAGGGTAAGCAATCAGCCCCAGCATTTT. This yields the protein CASSLRAIYRVSNQPQHF.